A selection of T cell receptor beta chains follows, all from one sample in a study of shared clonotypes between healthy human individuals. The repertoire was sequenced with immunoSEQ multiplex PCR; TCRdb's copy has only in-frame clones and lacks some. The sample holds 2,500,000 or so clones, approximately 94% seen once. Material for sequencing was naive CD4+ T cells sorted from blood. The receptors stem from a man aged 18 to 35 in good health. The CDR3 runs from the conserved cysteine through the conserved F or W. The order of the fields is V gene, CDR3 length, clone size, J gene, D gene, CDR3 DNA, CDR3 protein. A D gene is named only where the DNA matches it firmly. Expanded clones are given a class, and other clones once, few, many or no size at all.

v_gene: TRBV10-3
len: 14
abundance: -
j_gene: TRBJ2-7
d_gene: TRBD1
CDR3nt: TGTGCCATCAGTGTCGACAGGGGGGACTACGAGCAGTACTTC
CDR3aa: CAISVDRGDYEQYF

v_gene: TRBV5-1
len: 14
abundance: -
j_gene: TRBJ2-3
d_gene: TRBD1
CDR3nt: TGCGCCAGCAGCTTAGGGGGCTCGGCAGATACGCAGTATTTT
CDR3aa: CASSLGGSADTQYF

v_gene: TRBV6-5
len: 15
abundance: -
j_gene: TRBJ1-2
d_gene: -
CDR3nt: TGTGCCACCTCTAGGACAGTGGCCGTTAACTATGGCTACACCTTC
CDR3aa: CATSRTVAVNYGYTF

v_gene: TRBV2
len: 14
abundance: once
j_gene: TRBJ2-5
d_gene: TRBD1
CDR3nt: TGTGCCAGCAGCGGACAGGGGGCCGGGGAGACCCAGTACTTC
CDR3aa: CASSGQGAGETQYF

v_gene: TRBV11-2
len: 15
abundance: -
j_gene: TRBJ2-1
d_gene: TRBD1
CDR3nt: TGTGCCAGCAGGTCCTGGGGACAGGGGGGCTTTGAGCAGTTCTTC
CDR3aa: CASRSWGQGGFEQFF

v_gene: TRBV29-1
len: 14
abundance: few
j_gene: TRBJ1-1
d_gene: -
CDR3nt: TGCAGCGTTGGGGTCCAGTCCATGAACACTGAAGCTTTCTTT
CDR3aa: CSVGVQSMNTEAFF

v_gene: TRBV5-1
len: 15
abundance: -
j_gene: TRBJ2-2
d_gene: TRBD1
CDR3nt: TGCGCCAGCAGCCTCGGACAGGGGTTTCCCGGGGAGCTGTTTTTT
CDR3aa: CASSLGQGFPGELFF

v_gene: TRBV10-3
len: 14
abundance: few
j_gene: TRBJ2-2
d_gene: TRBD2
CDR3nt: TGTGCCATCAGTGTACTAGCGGGAGCCGGGGAGCTGTTTTTT
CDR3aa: CAISVLAGAGELFF

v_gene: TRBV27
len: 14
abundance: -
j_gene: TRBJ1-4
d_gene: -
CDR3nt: TGTGCCAGCAGTTTCGGGGGTAAAGGCGAAAAACTGTTTTTT
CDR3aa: CASSFGGKGEKLFF

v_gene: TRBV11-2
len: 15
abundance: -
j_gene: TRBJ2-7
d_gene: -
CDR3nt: TGTGCCAGCAGCTTAGAGGCGGAATCAGCCTACGAGCAGTACTTC
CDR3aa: CASSLEAESAYEQYF

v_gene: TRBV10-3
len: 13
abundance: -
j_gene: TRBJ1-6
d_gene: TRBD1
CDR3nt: TGTGCCACCTCGACAGGGGATAATTCACCCCTCCACTTT
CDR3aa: CATSTGDNSPLHF

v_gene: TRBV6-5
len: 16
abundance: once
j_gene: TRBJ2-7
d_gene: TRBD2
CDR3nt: TGTGCCAGCAGTTACTCTGGACTAGCGGGACCCTACGAGCAGTACTTC
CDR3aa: CASSYSGLAGPYEQYF

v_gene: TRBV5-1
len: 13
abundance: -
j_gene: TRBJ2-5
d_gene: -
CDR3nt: TGCGCCAGCAGCTGGGCGGTTCAAGAGACCCAGTACTTC
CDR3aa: CASSWAVQETQYF

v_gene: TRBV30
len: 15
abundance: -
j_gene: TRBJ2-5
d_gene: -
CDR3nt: TGTGCCTGGAGCCAGTTTTATGTCCCGCAAGAGACCCAGTACTTC
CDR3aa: CAWSQFYVPQETQYF

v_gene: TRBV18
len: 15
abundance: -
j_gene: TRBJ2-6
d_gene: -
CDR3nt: TGTGCCAGCTCACCCACTGATTCTGGGGCCAACGTCCTGACTTTC
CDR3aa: CASSPTDSGANVLTF

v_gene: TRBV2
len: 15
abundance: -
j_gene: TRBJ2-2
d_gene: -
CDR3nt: TGTGCCAGCAGTGATGTTTCTCCGGGCACCGGGGAGCTGTTTTTT
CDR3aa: CASSDVSPGTGELFF

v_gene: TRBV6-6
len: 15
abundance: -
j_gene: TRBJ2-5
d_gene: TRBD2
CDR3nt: TGTGCCAGCAGTTACGCGGGGGTGAGCGTGGAGACCCAGTACTTC
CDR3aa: CASSYAGVSVETQYF

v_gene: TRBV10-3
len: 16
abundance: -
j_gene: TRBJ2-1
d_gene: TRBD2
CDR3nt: TGTGCCATCAGTGACGGACTAGCGGGATCCTACAATGAGCAGTTCTTC
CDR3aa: CAISDGLAGSYNEQFF

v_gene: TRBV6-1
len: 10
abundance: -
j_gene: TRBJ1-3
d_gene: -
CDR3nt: TGTGCCAGCACGGGAAACACCATATATTTT
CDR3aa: CASTGNTIYF

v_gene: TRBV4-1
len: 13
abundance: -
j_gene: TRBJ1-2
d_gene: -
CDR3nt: TGCGCCAGCAGCCAAGATAGGGCCCATGGCTACACCTTC
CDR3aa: CASSQDRAHGYTF

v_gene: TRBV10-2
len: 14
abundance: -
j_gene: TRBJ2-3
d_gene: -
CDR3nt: TGCGCCAGCTTCGACCCGGGGGAAACAGATACGCAGTATTTT
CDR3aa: CASFDPGETDTQYF

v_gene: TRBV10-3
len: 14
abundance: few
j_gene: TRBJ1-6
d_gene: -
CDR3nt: TGTGCCATCAGTGAGGACCAGGGGCGCTCACCCCTCCACTTT
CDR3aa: CAISEDQGRSPLHF

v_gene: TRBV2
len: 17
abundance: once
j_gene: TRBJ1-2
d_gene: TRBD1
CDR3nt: TGTGCCAGCAGTGAAAGGACAGGGGGCGCCTCGGGCTATGGCTACACCTTC
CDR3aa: CASSERTGGASGYGYTF

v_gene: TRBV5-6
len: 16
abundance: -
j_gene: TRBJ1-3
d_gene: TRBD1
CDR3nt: TGTGCCAGCAGCCCCCCTGAGGGACAGGACGGAAACACCATATATTTT
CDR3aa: CASSPPEGQDGNTIYF

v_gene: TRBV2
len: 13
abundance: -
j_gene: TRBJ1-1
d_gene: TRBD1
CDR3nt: TGTGCCAGCAGGGGGACAGGGCCCACTGAAGCTTTCTTT
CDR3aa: CASRGTGPTEAFF

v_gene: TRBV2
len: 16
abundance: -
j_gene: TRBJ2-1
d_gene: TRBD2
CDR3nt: TGTGCCAGCAGTGAAGGGACTAGCGTGTCAAAAAATGAGCAGTTCTTC
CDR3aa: CASSEGTSVSKNEQFF

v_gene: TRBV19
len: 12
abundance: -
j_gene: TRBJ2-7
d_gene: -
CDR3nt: TGTGCCAGTAGTCCAGACAGAAGCGAGCAGTACTTC
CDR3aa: CASSPDRSEQYF

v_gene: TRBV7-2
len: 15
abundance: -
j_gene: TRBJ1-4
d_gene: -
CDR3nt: TGTGCCAGCAGCTTAGGAGGGGGGGTATACGAAAAACTGTTTTTT
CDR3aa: CASSLGGGVYEKLFF

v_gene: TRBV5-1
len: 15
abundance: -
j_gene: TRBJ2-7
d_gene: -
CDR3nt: TGCGCCAGCAGTTTCTTGGGGCAGGGGACCTACGAGCAGTACTTC
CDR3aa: CASSFLGQGTYEQYF

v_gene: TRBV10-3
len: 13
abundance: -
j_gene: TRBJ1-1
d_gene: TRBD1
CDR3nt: TGTGCCCTTGGGACAGGGAGGAACACTGAAGCTTTCTTT
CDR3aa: CALGTGRNTEAFF

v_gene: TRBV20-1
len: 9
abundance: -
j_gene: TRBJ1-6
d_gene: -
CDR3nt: TGCAGTGCTCCCGGGACCCTCCACTTT
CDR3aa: CSAPGTLHF

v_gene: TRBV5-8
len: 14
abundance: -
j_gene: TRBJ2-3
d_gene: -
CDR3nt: TGTGCCAGCAGCTTGGTGGGCAGCACAGATACGCAGTATTTT
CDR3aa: CASSLVGSTDTQYF

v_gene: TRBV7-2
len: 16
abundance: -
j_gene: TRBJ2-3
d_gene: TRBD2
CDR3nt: TGTGCCAGCAGCCCCAACTCGGGGGGAGGTCTAAATACGCAGTATTTT
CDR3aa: CASSPNSGGGLNTQYF

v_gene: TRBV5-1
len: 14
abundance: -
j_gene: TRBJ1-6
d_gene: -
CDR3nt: TGCGCCAGCGGATTAGGGGGTACGAATTCACCCCTCCACTTT
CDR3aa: CASGLGGTNSPLHF

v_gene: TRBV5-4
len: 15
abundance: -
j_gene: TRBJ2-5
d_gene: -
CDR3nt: TGTGCCAGCAGCTTGGGGGGATCGGGGCAAGAGACCCAGTACTTC
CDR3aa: CASSLGGSGQETQYF

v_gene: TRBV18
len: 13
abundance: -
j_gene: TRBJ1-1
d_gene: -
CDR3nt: TGTGCCAGCTCACCAAAAGGAACAGCTGAAGCTTTCTTT
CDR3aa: CASSPKGTAEAFF

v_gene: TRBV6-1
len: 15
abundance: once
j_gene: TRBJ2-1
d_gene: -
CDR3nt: TGTGCCAGCAGTGAAGCTAGAAACTCCTACAATGAGCAGTTCTTC
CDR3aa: CASSEARNSYNEQFF

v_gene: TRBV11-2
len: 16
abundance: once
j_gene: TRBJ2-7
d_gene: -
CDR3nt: TGTGCCAGCAGCTTAGAGGGGGGGCGGAGGGGTCTCGAGCAGTACTTC
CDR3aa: CASSLEGGRRGLEQYF

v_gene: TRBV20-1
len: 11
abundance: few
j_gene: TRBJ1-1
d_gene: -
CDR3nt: TGCAGTGCTACAGCGAACACTGAAGCTTTCTTT
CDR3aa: CSATANTEAFF

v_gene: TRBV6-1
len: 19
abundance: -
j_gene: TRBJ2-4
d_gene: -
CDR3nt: TGTGCCAGCAGTGCCTCTAGGGAAAAAGGGGGGCTAGCCAAAAACATTCAGTACTTC
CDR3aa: CASSASREKGGLAKNIQYF

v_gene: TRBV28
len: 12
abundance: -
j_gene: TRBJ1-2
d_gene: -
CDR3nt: TGTGCCAGCAGTCTAGGGACCTATGGCTACACCTTC
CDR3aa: CASSLGTYGYTF

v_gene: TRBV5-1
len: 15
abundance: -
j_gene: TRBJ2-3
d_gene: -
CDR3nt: TGCGCCAGCAGCTTGCTGGGGCTTAGCACAGATACGCAGTATTTT
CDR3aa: CASSLLGLSTDTQYF

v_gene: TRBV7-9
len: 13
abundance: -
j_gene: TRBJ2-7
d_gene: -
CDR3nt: TGTGCCAGCAGCTCCGGGATGCTCGTCGAGCAGTACTTC
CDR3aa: CASSSGMLVEQYF

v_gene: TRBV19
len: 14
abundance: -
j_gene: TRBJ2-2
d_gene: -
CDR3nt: TGTGCCAGTAGTAGGGCGGACAGAACCGGGGAGCTGTTTTTT
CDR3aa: CASSRADRTGELFF

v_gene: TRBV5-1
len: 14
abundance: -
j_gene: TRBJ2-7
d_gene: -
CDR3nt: TGCGCCAGCAAGCTTACCGGGACTCAAAGTTCAGTGCACTTC
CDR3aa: CASKLTGTQSSVHF

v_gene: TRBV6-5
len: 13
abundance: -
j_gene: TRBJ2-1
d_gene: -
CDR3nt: TGTGCCAGCAGCTGGGACTCGTACAATGAGCAGTTCTTC
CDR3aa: CASSWDSYNEQFF

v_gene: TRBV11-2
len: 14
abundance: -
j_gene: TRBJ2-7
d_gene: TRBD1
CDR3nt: TGTGCCAGCAGCTTAGAGGGACAGGGCTACGAGCAGTACTTC
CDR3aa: CASSLEGQGYEQYF

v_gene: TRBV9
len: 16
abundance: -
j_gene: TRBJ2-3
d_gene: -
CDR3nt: TGTGCCAGCAGCGTAGAACGAGGGCCAGGTTTGGATACGCAGTATTTT
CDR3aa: CASSVERGPGLDTQYF